These T cell receptor beta chains were read from a single sample in a study of cytomegalovirus exposure and HLA in healthy donors. The repertoire was sequenced with immunoSEQ multiplex PCR; TCRdb's copy has only in-frame clones and lacks some. The sample lists fewer than 150,000 clones; around two thirds were seen once. The sample consisted of PBMCs. The receptors here all came from a woman in her 40s in good health and CMV-seropositive. The CDR3 runs from the conserved cysteine through the conserved F or W. The D gene is left open where the match is weak. Clone size is not always given. Where it is, it says once, few, many or a class for expanded clones.

D gene: NA; clone size: few; V gene: TRBV6-6; J gene: TRBJ2-7; CDR3 protein: CASSSPGRGLYEQYF; CDR3 DNA: TGTGCCAGCAGTTCCCCGGGAAGGGGACTCTACGAGCAGTACTTC
D gene: NA; clone size: NA; V gene: TRBV4-2; J gene: TRBJ1-4; CDR3 protein: CASSQRAGVPNEKLLF; CDR3 DNA: TGTGCCAGCAGCCAGAGGGCCGGGGTCCCTAATGAAAAACTGTTGTTT
D gene: TRBD1; clone size: NA; V gene: TRBV2; J gene: TRBJ1-2; CDR3 protein: CASRSPGQGNYGYTF; CDR3 DNA: TGTGCCAGCAGATCACCGGGACAGGGGAACTATGGCTACACCTTC
D gene: NA; clone size: few; V gene: TRBV6-5; J gene: TRBJ1-1; CDR3 protein: CASRTTYRVNTEAFF; CDR3 DNA: TGTGCCAGCAGAACAACGTACAGGGTGAACACTGAAGCTTTCTTT
D gene: NA; clone size: NA; V gene: TRBV7-2; J gene: TRBJ2-5; CDR3 protein: CASSFIASETQYF; CDR3 DNA: TGTGCCAGCAGCTTTATAGCCTCAGAGACCCAGTACTTC
D gene: NA; clone size: few; V gene: TRBV5-4; J gene: TRBJ1-1; CDR3 protein: CASSLSTANTEAFF; CDR3 DNA: TGTGCCAGCAGCTTGTCCACAGCGAACACTGAAGCTTTCTTT
D gene: TRBD1; clone size: NA; V gene: TRBV7-8; J gene: TRBJ1-1; CDR3 protein: CASTLHEPNRGYTEAFF; CDR3 DNA: TGTGCCAGCACTCTACACGAGCCCAACAGGGGGTACACTGAAGCTTTCTTT
D gene: NA; clone size: NA; V gene: TRBV11-3; J gene: TRBJ1-6; CDR3 protein: CASSQGLQSPLHF; CDR3 DNA: TGTGCCAGCAGCCAGGGTCTCCAATCACCCCTCCACTTT
D gene: TRBD2; clone size: NA; V gene: TRBV4-2; J gene: TRBJ2-1; CDR3 protein: CASSLSAPSGDNEQFF; CDR3 DNA: TGTGCCAGCAGCCTCAGCGCCCCTAGCGGGGACAATGAGCAGTTCTTC
D gene: NA; clone size: NA; V gene: TRBV2; J gene: TRBJ1-2; CDR3 protein: CARSMSMDYGYTF; CDR3 DNA: TGTGCCCGATCTATGAGTATGGACTATGGCTACACCTTC
D gene: TRBD1; clone size: NA; V gene: TRBV28; J gene: TRBJ2-7; CDR3 protein: CASSEAGTGPYEQYF; CDR3 DNA: TGTGCCAGCAGTGAGGCCGGGACAGGGCCCTACGAGCAGTACTTC
D gene: NA; clone size: NA; V gene: TRBV10-2; J gene: TRBJ1-1; CDR3 protein: CASSDPPRGMNTEAFF; CDR3 DNA: TGCGCCAGCAGTGACCCACCGAGGGGGATGAACACTGAAGCTTTCTTT
D gene: NA; clone size: few; V gene: TRBV6-6; J gene: TRBJ2-7; CDR3 protein: CASSYLRTPSYEQYF; CDR3 DNA: TGTGCCAGCAGTTACCTGAGGACACCCTCTTACGAGCAGTACTTC
D gene: TRBD1; clone size: NA; V gene: TRBV2; J gene: TRBJ1-2; CDR3 protein: CASSEPNDRASNYGYTF; CDR3 DNA: TGTGCCAGCAGTGAGCCCAATGACAGGGCAAGTAACTATGGCTACACCTTC
D gene: TRBD1; clone size: few; V gene: TRBV6-6; J gene: TRBJ1-2; CDR3 protein: CASSYSDRGVYGYTF; CDR3 DNA: TGTGCCAGCAGTTACTCTGACAGGGGTGTGTATGGCTACACCTTC
D gene: TRBD2; clone size: NA; V gene: TRBV2; J gene: TRBJ2-5; CDR3 protein: CASSELAGYETQYF; CDR3 DNA: TGTGCCAGCAGTGAGCTAGCGGGGTATGAGACCCAGTACTTC
D gene: NA; clone size: NA; V gene: TRBV25-1; J gene: TRBJ1-6; CDR3 protein: CASSEVGTRWNSPLHF; CDR3 DNA: TGTGCCAGCAGTGAAGTCGGGACACGGTGGAATTCACCCCTCCACTTT
D gene: NA; clone size: NA; V gene: TRBV27; J gene: TRBJ1-6; CDR3 protein: CASSSRDSNSPLHF; CDR3 DNA: TGTGCCAGCAGTTCCCGGGACTCTAATTCACCCCTCCACTTT
D gene: NA; clone size: NA; V gene: TRBV11-2; J gene: TRBJ2-7; CDR3 protein: CASSPQAWGPYEQYF; CDR3 DNA: TGTGCCAGCAGCCCGCAGGCGTGGGGCCCCTACGAGCAGTACTTC
D gene: NA; clone size: few; V gene: TRBV29-1; J gene: TRBJ2-7; CDR3 protein: CSVEVDRGTPPYEQYF; CDR3 DNA: TGCAGCGTTGAAGTGGACCGCGGGACGCCTCCCTACGAGCAGTACTTC
D gene: NA; clone size: NA; V gene: TRBV10-3; J gene: TRBJ2-7; CDR3 protein: CAISELGAGYEQYF; CDR3 DNA: TGTGCCATCAGTGAGCTGGGGGCTGGCTACGAGCAGTACTTC
D gene: TRBD1; clone size: NA; V gene: TRBV6-5; J gene: TRBJ2-7; CDR3 protein: CASSPRGQAYEQYF; CDR3 DNA: TGTGCCAGCAGCCCCAGGGGACAGGCCTACGAGCAGTACTTC
D gene: TRBD1; clone size: few; V gene: TRBV29-1; J gene: TRBJ2-2; CDR3 protein: CSVGTGTDTGELFF; CDR3 DNA: TGCAGCGTCGGGACAGGGACTGACACCGGGGAGCTGTTTTTT
D gene: NA; clone size: NA; V gene: TRBV9; J gene: TRBJ1-4; CDR3 protein: CASSVDRATNEKLFF; CDR3 DNA: TGTGCCAGCAGCGTAGACAGAGCAACTAATGAAAAACTGTTTTTT
D gene: TRBD1; clone size: NA; V gene: TRBV7-8; J gene: TRBJ1-5; CDR3 protein: CASSDDADRLNQPQHF; CDR3 DNA: TGTGCCAGCAGCGACGACGCGGACAGGCTGAATCAGCCCCAGCATTTT
D gene: TRBD2; clone size: NA; V gene: TRBV6-5; J gene: TRBJ2-5; CDR3 protein: CASSSSGGPATQYF; CDR3 DNA: TGTGCCAGCAGTTCGAGCGGGGGGCCGGCGACCCAGTACTTC
D gene: TRBD2; clone size: NA; V gene: TRBV7-8; J gene: TRBJ2-3; CDR3 protein: CASSLGLASGGTDTQYF; CDR3 DNA: TGTGCCAGCAGCTTAGGCTTGGCTAGCGGGGGCACAGATACGCAGTATTTT
D gene: TRBD2; clone size: NA; V gene: TRBV14; J gene: TRBJ2-5; CDR3 protein: CASSFLAGEETQYF; CDR3 DNA: TGTGCCAGCAGCTTCCTAGCGGGGGAAGAGACCCAGTACTTC
D gene: NA; clone size: NA; V gene: TRBV29-1; J gene: TRBJ1-1; CDR3 protein: CSANGGGGSEAFF; CDR3 DNA: TGCAGCGCCAACGGAGGCGGGGGGTCTGAAGCTTTCTTT
D gene: TRBD1; clone size: NA; V gene: TRBV27; J gene: TRBJ2-7; CDR3 protein: CASSSLLGQTYEQYF; CDR3 DNA: TGTGCCAGCAGTTCCTTGCTGGGACAGACCTACGAGCAGTACTTC
D gene: NA; clone size: NA; V gene: TRBV19; J gene: TRBJ2-1; CDR3 protein: CASSIGRGDEQFF; CDR3 DNA: TGTGCCAGTAGTATCGGTAGGGGTGATGAGCAGTTCTTC
D gene: TRBD1; clone size: NA; V gene: TRBV7-6; J gene: TRBJ1-6; CDR3 protein: CASSGTVLSPLHF; CDR3 DNA: TGTGCCAGCAGCGGGACAGTACTTTCACCCCTCCACTTT